What follows describes a single TCR beta chain. Time point in this sample: pretreatment peripheral blood. The data belong to a study of PD-L1 blockade in urothelial cancer. Clones were read by immunoSEQ multiplex PCR, and TCRdb kept only the in-frame ones, dropping some. The sample records under 50,000 clones, around 83% being singletons. Here the sequenced sample was PBMCs, taken around atezolizumab (anti-PD-L1) treatment. The receptor's source is a man aged 45-65 years with urothelial cancer.

CDR3 sequence reads: CSVLTSDLRSYNEQFF. Here the CDR3 DNA reads TGCAGCGTGTTGACTAGCGATTTAAGATCCTACAATGAGCAGTTCTTC. V gene TRBV29-1 combines with J gene TRBJ2-1; 8 nucleotides match TRBD2. Germline V CDR1 and CDR2: SQVTM, ANQGSEA. The CDR3 contains 16 residues. The junction had 11 bases not matched to a gene; V was cut back by 6 bases and J by 1 base.